These 9 T cell receptor beta chains share one sample of origin, sequenced in a study of CD8+ T cells in alopecia areata. In each case, RNA was isolated and then reverse transcribed into cDNA as the sequencing template. Sequenced by immunoSEQ multiplex PCR; TCRdb stores in-frame clones only, minus some. The sample contains around 110,000 clones, about four fifths of which appear only once. Treatment described: oral pan-JAK inhibitor, 5-10 mg twice daily. Material: CD8+ T cells sorted from blood, obtained at week 24, from a patient treated with tofacitinib. All receptors derive from a human donor with alopecia areata.

The chain combines TRBV2 with TRBJ2-7, with D possibly being TRBD1 (6 bases). The CDR3 length is 14 residues. CDR1 is SNHLY and CDR2 is FYNNEI in the germline V gene. The ends were cut back, 4 bases at V and 5 bases at J, with 15 bases in the middle. The CDR3 region is CASSGGRQAHEQYF. The CDR3 nucleotides read TGTGCCAGCAGTGGAGGGAGACAGGCCCACGAGCAGTACTTC.

V is TRBV29-1 and J is TRBJ2-5; D uncertain. Germline CDR1 is SQVTM and CDR2 is ANQGSEA. The CDR3 loop spans 13 amino acids. Trimming stripped 5 bases from V and 4 bases from J, with 14 bases between. For the CDR3, the DNA is TGCAGCGTTCAATACGGAGAGGCAGAGACCCAGTACTTC. Translation: CSVQYGEAETQYF.

DNA for the CDR3: TGCGCCAGCAGCCAATTATTAAGCTCCTACAATGAGCAGTTCTTC. Its translation is CASSQLLSSYNEQFF. The chain carries TRBV4-1 and TRBJ2-1; no reliable D call. CDR3 length: 15 residues. Trimming removed 2 bases at V and 0 bases at J, with 8 bases between. Germline values: CDR1 MGHRA, CDR2 YSYEKL.

This clone was counted between two and nine times. The chain is built from TRBV10-1 and TRBJ2-3, with 7 bases matching TRBD1. The CDR3 is made up of 16 amino acids. Per the germline V gene, CDR1 is WNHNN and CDR2 is SYGVQD (reference sequence). V gave up 3 bases and J gave up 6 bases; unmatched junction bases: 12. CDR3 nucleotide sequence: TGCGCCAGCAGTGAAGGGGACAGCGGACGGTGGGATACGCAGTATTTT. Residues: CASSEGDSGRWDTQYF.

This sequence joins TRBV7-9 and TRBJ2-6, with 8 bases matching TRBD1. The junction had 12 bases not matched to a gene; V was cut back by 5 bases and J by 6 bases. Germline CDR1 is SEHNR and CDR2 is FQNEAQ (reference sequence). The CDR3 has 17 residues. The CDR3 DNA follows: TGTGCCAGCAGCCAAAACCCCAGGGGGCAAGAGGCCAACGTCCTGACTTTC. The encoded protein is CASSQNPRGQEANVLTF. The variable domain in full, completed from reference TRBV7-9 and TRBJ2-6, reads DTGVSQNPRHKITKRGQNVTFRCDPISEHNRLYWYRQTLGQGPEFLTYFQNEAQLEKSRLLSDRFSAERPKGSFSTLEIQRTEQGDSAMYLCASSQNPRGQEANVLTFGAGSRLTVL.

The chain carries TRBV6-6 and TRBJ1-1; no reliable D call. Trimming left V 0 bases short and J 0 bases short, with 5 bases between. Germline V gene data show CDR1 as MNHNY and CDR2 as SVGAGI (reference sequence). The CDR3 extends over 14 amino acids. The CDR3 coding sequence is TGTGCCAGCAGTTACTCGAGTGTGAACACTGAAGCTTTCTTT. Amino acids: CASSYSSVNTEAFF.

The V call is TRBV19, the J call TRBJ2-1; TRBD1 aligns across 8 bases. In germline, CDR1 is LNHDA, CDR2 SQIVND (reference sequence). J was trimmed by 7 bases and V by 7 bases; bases with no gene match: 9. CDR3 length: 14 amino acids. This CDR3 is CASTPGTGANEQFF. Here the CDR3 DNA reads TGTGCCAGTACCCCAGGGACAGGAGCTAATGAGCAGTTCTTC.

The rearrangement links TRBV30 to TRBJ2-7; maybe TRBD1 (6 bases). The CDR3 runs 11 residues. V dropped 4 bases and J dropped 6 bases, with 10 bases sitting between them. The germline CDR1 and CDR2 sequences are GTSNPN and SVGIG (reference sequence). The DNA of the CDR3 is TGTGCCTGGACAGGGGAATCCGAGCAGTACTTC. This translates into CAWTGESEQYF. The full variable domain, its missing parts supplied by reference TRBV30 and TRBJ2-7, is SQTIHQWPATLVQPVGSPLSLECTVEGTSNPNLYWYRQAAGRGLQLLFYSVGIGQISSEVPQNLSASRPQDRQFILSSKKLLLSDSGFYLCAWTGESEQYFGPGTRLTVT.

On this clone: At one end the junction does not follow the germline gene, possibly because of a read error. The chain uses TRBV29-1 and TRBJ1-2; 7 bases match TRBD1. Germline loops: CDR1 SQVTM, CDR2 ANQGSEA. This CDR3 is built from 12 residues. This CDR3 reads CSVEDRVGGYTF. CDR3 nucleotides: TGCAGCGTCGAAGACAGGGTAGGAGGCTACACCTTC.